The sequence of this T cell receptor beta chain was determined in a study of beta chain features in type 1 diabetes. For the study at large: Age, gender and cell yields were similar between patients and healthy donors. Study-wide points: All four CD4+ subsets of Type 1 diabetes patients contained TCRB CDR3s that were moderately but significantly shorter. The study found that naive, central memory and Treg TCRB repertoires appeared more similar in patients than in healthy donors.

The germline CDR1 and CDR2 sequences are SEHNR and FQNEAQ (reference sequence). The ends lost 6 bases at V and 3 bases at J; junction bases unmatched: 6. CDR3 size: 14 residues. Sequencing targeted expressed TCRB transcripts, as all isolated RNA had been reverse transcribed. Only in-frame clones appear in the TCRdb table, and some are missing; sequencing was by immunoSEQ multiplex PCR. This sample has roughly 260,000 clones, with about 11% found just once. As for this clone: Its antigen is still unknown.

Material: naive CD4+ T cells from blood. This TCR derives from a man aged 25-45 years with type 1 diabetes. This chain connects TRBV7-9 to TRBJ2-7; 9 nucleotides align to TRBD1. The DNA for the CDR3 is TGTGCCAGCAGTAGAGGGACAGGGAGCTACGAGCAGTACTTC. It codes for CASSRGTGSYEQYF.